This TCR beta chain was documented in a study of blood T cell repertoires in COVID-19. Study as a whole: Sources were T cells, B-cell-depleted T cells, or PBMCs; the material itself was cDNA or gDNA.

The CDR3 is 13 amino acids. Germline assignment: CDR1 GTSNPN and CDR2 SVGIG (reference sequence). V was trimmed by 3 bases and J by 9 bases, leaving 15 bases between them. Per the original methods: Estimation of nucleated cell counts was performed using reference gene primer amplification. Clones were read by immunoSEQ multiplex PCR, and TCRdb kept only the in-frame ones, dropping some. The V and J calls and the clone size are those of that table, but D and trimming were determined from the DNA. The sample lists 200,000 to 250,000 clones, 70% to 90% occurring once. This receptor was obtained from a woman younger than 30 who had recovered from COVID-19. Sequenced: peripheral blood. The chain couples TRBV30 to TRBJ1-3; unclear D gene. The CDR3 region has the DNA TGTGCCTGGAGGACTCCGGCCGCGGGCACCATATATTTT. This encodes CAWRTPAAGTIYF. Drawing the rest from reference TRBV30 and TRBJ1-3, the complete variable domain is SQTIHQWPATLVQPVGSPLSLECTVEGTSNPNLYWYRQAAGRGLQLLFYSVGIGQISSEVPQNLSASRPQDRQFILSSKKLLLSDSGFYLCAWRTPAAGTIYFGEGSWLTVV.